This TCR beta chain derives from a study of shared clonotypes between healthy human individuals. Using immunoSEQ multiplex PCR, the repertoire was profiled, and TCRdb retains in-frame clones only, with some absent. The repertoire includes some 1.5 million clones, approximately 96% of them detected once, and 1% to 1.5% sits in the top ten. General observations from the study: Generation of non-shared clonotypes was less probable than generation of clonotypes shared by all four donors.

Points on this clone: As yet, its antigen is unknown.

Trimming removed 6 bases from V and 2 bases from J, with 17 bases in between. Germline CDR1 reads MDHEN; CDR2 reads SYDVKM. The CDR3 has 15 amino acids. The chain uses TRBV28 and TRBJ2-7; the D gene is possibly TRBD1 (5 bases). Sequencing was performed on naive CD4+ T cells sorted from blood. As for subset: CD45RA+ positively selected. The TCR comes from a man aged 30-40 years in good health. The CDR3 coding sequence is TGTGCCAGCAGCCTCATCCCAGGGCTTCCCTACGAGCAGTACTTC. It yields the protein CASSLIPGLPYEQYF.